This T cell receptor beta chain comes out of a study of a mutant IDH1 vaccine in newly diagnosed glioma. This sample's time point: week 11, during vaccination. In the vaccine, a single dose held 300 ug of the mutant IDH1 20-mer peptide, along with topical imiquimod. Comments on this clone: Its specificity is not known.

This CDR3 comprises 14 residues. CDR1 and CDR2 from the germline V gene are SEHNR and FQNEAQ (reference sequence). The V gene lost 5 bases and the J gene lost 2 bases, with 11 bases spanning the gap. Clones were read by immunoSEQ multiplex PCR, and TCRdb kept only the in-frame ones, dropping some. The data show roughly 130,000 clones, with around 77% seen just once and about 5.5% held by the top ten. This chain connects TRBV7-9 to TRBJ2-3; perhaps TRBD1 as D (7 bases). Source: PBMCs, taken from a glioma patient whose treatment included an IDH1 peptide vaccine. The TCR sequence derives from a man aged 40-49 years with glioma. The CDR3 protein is CASSGGTVTDTQYF. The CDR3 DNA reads TGTGCCAGCAGCGGGGGGACAGTCACAGATACGCAGTATTTT.